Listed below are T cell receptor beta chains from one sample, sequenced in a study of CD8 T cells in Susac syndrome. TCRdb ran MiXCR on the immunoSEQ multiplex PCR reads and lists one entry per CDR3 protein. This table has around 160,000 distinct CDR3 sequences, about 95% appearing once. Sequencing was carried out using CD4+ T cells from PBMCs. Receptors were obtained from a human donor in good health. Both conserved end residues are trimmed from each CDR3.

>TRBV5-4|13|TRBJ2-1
ASSGTGLGNNEQF
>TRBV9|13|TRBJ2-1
ASSVDVLSYNEQF
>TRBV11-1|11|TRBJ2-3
ASSLASAGTQY
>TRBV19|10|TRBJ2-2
ASTSSTGELF
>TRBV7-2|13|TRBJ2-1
ASSFGEQGTREQF
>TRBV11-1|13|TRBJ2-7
ASSRYRDRVDEQY
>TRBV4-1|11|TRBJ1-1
ASRITGNTEAF
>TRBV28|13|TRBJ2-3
ASSLLAGGQDTQY
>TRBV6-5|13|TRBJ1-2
ASADGTGEDYGYT
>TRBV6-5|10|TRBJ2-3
ASRRGMDTQY
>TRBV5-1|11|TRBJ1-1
ASSLQGRTEAF
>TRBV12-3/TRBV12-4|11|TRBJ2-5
ASSTAEQETQY
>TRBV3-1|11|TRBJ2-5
ASSRGRRETQY
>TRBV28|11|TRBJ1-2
ASSLKAFYGYT
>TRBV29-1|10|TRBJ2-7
SVELAGNEQY
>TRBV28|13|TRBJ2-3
ASSSWTGRGDTQY
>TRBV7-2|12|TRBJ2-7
ASSLAGGSFEQY
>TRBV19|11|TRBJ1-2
ASSPTGNEGYT
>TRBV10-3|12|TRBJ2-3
AISSTGDSDTQY
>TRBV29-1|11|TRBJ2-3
SVGTSRADTQY
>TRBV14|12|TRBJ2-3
ASSSRRGTDTQY
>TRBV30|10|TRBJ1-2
AWNDQGPGFT
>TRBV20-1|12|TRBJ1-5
SARDPRDGQPQH
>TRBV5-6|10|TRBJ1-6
ASSLDRRPLH
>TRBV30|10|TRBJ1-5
AWAQGFKPQH
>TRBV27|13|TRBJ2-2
ASRPTSGGSGELF
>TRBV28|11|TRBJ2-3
ASSPHGTDTQY
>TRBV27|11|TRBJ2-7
ASSFGVPYEQY
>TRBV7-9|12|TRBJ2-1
ASNFNRGYNEQF
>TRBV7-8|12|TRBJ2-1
ASSPRAGGNEQF
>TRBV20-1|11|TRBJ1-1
SVTGQVNTEAF
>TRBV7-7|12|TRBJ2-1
ASSPGGAYNEQF
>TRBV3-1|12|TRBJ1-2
ASSSPPANGGYT
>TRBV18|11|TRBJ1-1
ASSLDRLTEAF
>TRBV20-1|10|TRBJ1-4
SALLGNEKLF
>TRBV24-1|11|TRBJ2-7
ATSDLLTGEQY
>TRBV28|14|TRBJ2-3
ASSPVRQGAQDTQY
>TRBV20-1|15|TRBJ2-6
SASEGRLGSGANVLT
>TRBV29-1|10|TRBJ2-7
SVSRTGDEQY
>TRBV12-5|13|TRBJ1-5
ASGLDRRSNQPQH
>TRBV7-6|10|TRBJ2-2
ASSFGSGELF
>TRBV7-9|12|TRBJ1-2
ASSATGREGGYT
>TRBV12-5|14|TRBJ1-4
ASALTGNSANEKLF
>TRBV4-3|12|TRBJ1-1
ASSARTGDTEAF
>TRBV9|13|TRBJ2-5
ASSGQGTGGETQY
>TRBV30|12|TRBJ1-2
AWADRGFVSGYT
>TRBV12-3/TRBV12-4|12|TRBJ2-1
ASSFGGFSNEQF
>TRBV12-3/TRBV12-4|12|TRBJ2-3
ASSPGGETDTQY
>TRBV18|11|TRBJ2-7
ASSPGQGGEQY
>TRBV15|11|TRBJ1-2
ATSFGGLDGYT
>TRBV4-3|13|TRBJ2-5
ASSQGLGGGETQY
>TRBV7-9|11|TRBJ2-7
ASQRAGLDEQY
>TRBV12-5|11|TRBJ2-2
ASGLQPTGELF
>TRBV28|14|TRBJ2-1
ASRREAGRSYNEQF